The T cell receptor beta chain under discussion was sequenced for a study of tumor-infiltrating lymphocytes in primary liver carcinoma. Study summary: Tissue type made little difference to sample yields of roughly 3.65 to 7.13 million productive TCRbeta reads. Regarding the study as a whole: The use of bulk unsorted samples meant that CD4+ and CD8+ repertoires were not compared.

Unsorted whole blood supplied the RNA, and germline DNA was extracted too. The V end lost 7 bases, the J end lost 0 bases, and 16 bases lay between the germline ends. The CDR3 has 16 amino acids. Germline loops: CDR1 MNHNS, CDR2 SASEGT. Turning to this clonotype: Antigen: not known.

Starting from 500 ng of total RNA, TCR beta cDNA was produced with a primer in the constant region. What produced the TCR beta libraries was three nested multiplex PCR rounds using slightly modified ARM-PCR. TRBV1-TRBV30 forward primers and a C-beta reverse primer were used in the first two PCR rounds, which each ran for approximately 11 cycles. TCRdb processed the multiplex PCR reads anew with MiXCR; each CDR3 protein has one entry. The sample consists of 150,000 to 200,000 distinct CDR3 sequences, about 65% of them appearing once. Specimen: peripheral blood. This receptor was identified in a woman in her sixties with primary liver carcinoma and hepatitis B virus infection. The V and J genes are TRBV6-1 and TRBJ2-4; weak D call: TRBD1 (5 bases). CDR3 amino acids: CASTATRAVAKNIQYF. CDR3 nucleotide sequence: TGTGCCAGCACCGCAACCAGGGCAGTAGCCAAAAACATTCAGTACTTC.